This record concerns one T cell receptor (beta chain) sequence. This entry comes from a study of CD8 T cells in Susac syndrome. Blood CD8+ and CD4+ T cells underwent high-throughput TCR beta sequencing. Multiple sclerosis controls were treatment-naive patients with stable or active relapsing-remitting disease. Through negative isolation, CD4+ and CD8+ T cells were obtained, while TEMRA cells were enriched using FACS. RNA in amounts of roughly 0.5 to 1 ug was reverse transcribed with random hexamers. TCRdb itself ran the immunoSEQ multiplex PCR reads through MiXCR, one entry per CDR3 protein. The sample includes fewer than 200,000 distinct CDR3 sequences, approximately 95% of them seen just once. This CDR3 spans 13 amino acids. V lost 5 bases and J 4 bases, leaving 11 bases between the germline ends. Germline V CDR1 and CDR2: MNHEY, SMNVEV (reference sequence).

This chain links TRBV27 with TRBJ1-2; D is possibly TRBD1 (6 bases). The source is a human donor with multiple sclerosis. The specimen sequenced was CD8+ T cells from PBMCs. The CDR3 loop reads CASSPGGLYGYTF. The CDR3 DNA is TGTGCCAGCAGTCCTGGGGGCCTCTATGGCTACACCTTC.